This T cell receptor beta chain was sequenced during a study of T cells expressing NK-cell markers. TCR beta cDNA was generated via 5'RACE template switching incorporating UMIs. Using the 5' RACE reads, TCRdb records one entry per CDR3 protein without DNA. This table holds some 450,000 distinct CDR3 sequences. This CDR3 contains 16 residues. The sample comprised blood T cells: a sorted CD56 or NKG2C T cell subset, CD4+ or CD8+ T cells, or bulk PBMC T cells (not recorded which). The chain combines TRBV12-3 or TRBV12-4 with TRBJ1-5; TCRdb reports TRBD1, a call that lacks DNA to check it against. The clonotype originates from a woman aged 18-70 years in good health. Here the CDR3 reads CASSHRRTVSNQPQHF.